These T cell receptor beta chains were read from a single sample in a study of blood T cell repertoires in COVID-19. The data were produced by immunoSEQ multiplex PCR, yet TCRdb's version contains in-frame clones alone and is incomplete. The table records some 210,000 clones, approximately 88% of them present only once. Specimen: peripheral blood. The receptors were sampled from a man between 60 and 75 years old who had recovered from COVID-19. CDR3s include the opening cysteine and the closing phenylalanine or tryptophan. Each record gives: J gene, D gene, clone size, V gene, CDR3 DNA, CDR3 protein. D genes are given only for firm matches. The size field is filled for only some rows; it gives once, few, many or a size class.

TRBJ2-7 TRBD1 . TRBV19 TGTGCCAGTAGTTTGGGACAGGGTGGCGTGGACGAGCAGTACTTC CASSLGQGGVDEQYF
TRBJ1-5 TRBD1 . TRBV6-5 TGTGCCAGCAGCCCCCGGACAGGGGGTCAGCCCCAGCATTTT CASSPRTGGQPQHF
TRBJ2-7 TRBD2 . TRBV6-5 TGTGCCAGCAGTTACGGGCTAGCGGTCCGGAACGAGCAGTACTTC CASSYGLAVRNEQYF
TRBJ1-2 TRBD1 . TRBV18 TGTGCCAGCTCACCAACCGGGACAGCGGAATATGGCTACACCTTC CASSPTGTAEYGYTF
TRBJ2-5 TRBD1 . TRBV30 TGTGCCTGCACAGGGGGTGACCAAGAGACCCAGTACTTC CACTGGDQETQYF
TRBJ1-1 TRBD1 . TRBV5-4 TGTGCCAGCAGCTTGGCACAGGGGGCGAGGGGATCTGAAGCTTTCTTT CASSLAQGARGSEAFF
TRBJ2-7 . . TRBV6-2/TRBV6-3 TGTGCCAGCAGTTCGGCAGGGGTCCACGAGCAGTACTTC CASSSAGVHEQYF
TRBJ2-3 TRBD1 . TRBV27 TGTGCCATCTGGGACAGGACAACGCAGTATTTT CAIWDRTTQYF
TRBJ2-5 TRBD1 once TRBV28 TGTGCCAGCACCCGGGTAGGGGGCCACCAAGAGACCCAGTACTTC CASTRVGGHQETQYF
TRBJ2-1 . few TRBV7-2 TGTGCCAGCAGCTTAGCCACAGCCACGAAGTTCTTC CASSLATATKFF
TRBJ1-1 . . TRBV2 TGTGCCAGCACGGGACTGACTACGAACACTGAAGCTTTCTTT CASTGLTTNTEAFF
TRBJ2-6 . . TRBV27 TGTGCCAGCAGTTCGTTGACAGGTCCCAGTGGGGCCAACGTCCTGACTTTC CASSSLTGPSGANVLTF
TRBJ1-1 . . TRBV15 TGTGCCACCAGCTTGCAGGAGGGCACTGAAGCTTTCTTT CATSLQEGTEAFF
TRBJ2-7 TRBD2 . TRBV7-9 TGTGCCAGCAGCAGAGGGACTAACTACGAGCAGTACTTC CASSRGTNYEQYF
TRBJ1-1 . . TRBV29-1 TGCAGCGTTACGGTGGGGAGTCTCACTGAAGCTTTCTTT CSVTVGSLTEAFF
TRBJ2-4 TRBD2 . TRBV9 TGTGCCAGCAGCCAACTAGCGGGAGGACCTAAAAACATTCAGTACTTC CASSQLAGGPKNIQYF
TRBJ1-1 TRBD1 once TRBV9 TGTGCCAGCAGCGGGAGGGGGCCAGTAGGGAACACTGAAGCTTTCTTT CASSGRGPVGNTEAFF
TRBJ1-4 TRBD1 . TRBV6-6 TGTGCCAGCAGTAGACAGAGGACAGGAGTCAATGAAAAACTGTTTTTT CASSRQRTGVNEKLFF
TRBJ1-5 TRBD1 . TRBV4-1 TGCGCCAGCAGCCAAGGGACAGGGTACAATCAGCCCCAGCATTTT CASSQGTGYNQPQHF
TRBJ2-7 TRBD1 once TRBV18 TGTGCCAGCTCACCCAGCCCGCCCAGGGGGATCGGCTACGAGCAGTACTTC CASSPSPPRGIGYEQYF
TRBJ2-2 TRBD2 . TRBV3-1/TRBV3-2 TGTGCCAGCAGCCAAGTTACGGGGGGGCGAAGAACCGGGGAGCTGTTTTTT CASSQVTGGRRTGELFF
TRBJ1-2 . . TRBV28 TGTGCCAGCAGTCTCGCTAGGGGTTCGGGCTATGGCTACACCTTC CASSLARGSGYGYTF